The clone carrying this T cell receptor beta chain was recorded many times. Its antigen is unidentified. This sample was taken from a study of identical twins. General observations from the study: For out-of-frame alpha sequences shared by twins, low generation probability was in excess.

Germline V gene sequence: CDR1 MGHDK, CDR2 SYGVNS. V was cut by 0 bases and J by 5 bases, with 10 bases left in between. The length of the CDR3 is 15 residues. One entry per CDR3 protein results from TCRdb running MiXCR on the 5' RACE reads. The sample holds approximately 690,000 distinct CDR3 sequences, 6% to 6.5% seen once. Each donor (without exception) was a healthy Caucasian. Sequencing input: naive T cells sorted from blood. V gene TRBV25-1 combines with J gene TRBJ2-2, with D perhaps given as TRBD1 or TRBD2 (5 bases each). This sequence was found in a man aged 18 to 30 in good health. CDR3 DNA sequence: TGTGCCAGCAGTGAATATGGGACGGCTACCGGGGAGCTGTTTTTT. The encoded protein is CASSEYGTATGELFF. The full variable domain, in which reference TRBV25-1 and TRBJ2-2 provide the parts outside the CDR3, is EADIYQTPRYLVIGTGKKITLECSQTMGHDKMYWYQQDPGMELHLIHYSYGVNSTEKGDLSSESTVSRIRTEHFPLTLESARPSHTSQYLCASSEYGTATGELFFGEGSRLTVL.